A single sample gave rise to the 16 T cell receptor beta chains below, sequenced in a study of T cells in Graves' hyperthyroidism and ophthalmopathy. Using RNA transcripts as the source, TCR beta CDR3 regions were amplified. In the first-round RT-PCR of the TCR CDR3, the HTBI primer set was used. TCRdb passed the multiplex PCR reads through MiXCR, listing each CDR3 protein once. The sample includes roughly 500,000 distinct CDR3 sequences, roughly 13% seen only once; the top ten take almost 6%. Sample: blood. These TCRs come from a woman in her 30s with Graves' hyperthyroidism that later progressed to Graves' ophthalmopathy.

Many counts were recorded for this clonotype. The rearrangement uses TRBV2 and TRBJ2-7; tentatively, D is TRBD1 or TRBD2 (5 bases each). CDR1 is SNHLY, CDR2 FYNNEI, per germline. The CDR3 runs to 15 residues. The V gene lost 7 bases and the J gene lost 5 bases, with 21 bases spanning the gap. CDR3 coding DNA: TGTGCCAGCAATTTCGGGGACGTTGGGGTCAACGAGCAGTACTTC. Its translation: CASNFGDVGVNEQYF.

At least ten counts were recorded for this clonotype. The rearrangement uses TRBV24-1 and TRBJ2-1; TRBD2 agrees at 11 bases. V lost 5 bases, J lost 6 bases, and 8 bases stayed unmatched. This CDR3 has 16 amino acids. Germline V gene sequence: CDR1 KGHDR, CDR2 SFDVKD. The CDR3 sequence: CATSATTSGTGNEQFF. CDR3 DNA sequence: TGTGCCACCAGTGCCACGACTAGCGGGACTGGCAATGAGCAGTTCTTC.

Ten or more counts support this clonotype. The rearrangement joins TRBV30 to TRBJ1-5; possible D gene TRBD1, 6 bases. V shed 5 bases and J shed 1 base, with 18 bases lying between them. Germline CDR1 is GTSNPN and CDR2 is SVGIG (reference sequence). CDR3 length equals 16 residues. CDR3 residues: CAWGARGVMSNQPQHF. The DNA of the CDR3 is TGTGCCTGGGGCGCCAGGGGAGTAATGAGCAATCAGCCCCAGCATTTT.

This clonotype came up a few times. The V gene is TRBV6-6, the J gene TRBJ2-1; 7 nucleotides line up with TRBD2. The V segment lost 0 bases and the J segment 6 bases; nucleotides outside the gene matches: 11. The CDR3 is 17 amino acids. Looked up from germline, CDR1 is MNHNY and CDR2 is SVGAGI (reference sequence). The CDR3 reads CASSYSILVTSPNEQFF. The CDR3 nucleotides read TGTGCCAGCAGTTACTCGATTTTAGTGACTAGCCCCAATGAGCAGTTCTTC.

In its sample, this clonotype was seen a few times. The chain couples TRBV9 to TRBJ2-2; D might be TRBD1 (5 bases). V dropped 1 base and J dropped 0 bases, with 7 bases sitting between them. The V gene's germline CDR1 is SGDLS and CDR2 YYNGEE. The CDR3 covers 15 residues. CDR3 sequence: CASSVRGTNTGELFF. The CDR3 DNA follows: TGTGCCAGCAGCGTAAGGGGTACGAACACCGGGGAGCTGTTTTTT.

The chain couples TRBV19 to TRBJ2-1; a weak D match, TRBD2 (7 bases). The CDR3 has 17 residues. V shed 6 bases and J shed 8 bases, with 26 bases lying between them. Germline CDR1 and CDR2: LNHDA and SQIVND (reference sequence). The CDR3 protein is CASREGTTWRESDEQFF. DNA for the CDR3: TGTGCCAGTAGAGAAGGGACAACCTGGCGGGAGTCCGATGAGCAGTTCTTC.

This clonotype was detected many times. The chain employs TRBV24-1 and TRBJ2-3; possible D gene TRBD1, 5 bases. V lost 0 bases to trimming and J lost 2 bases, with 8 bases between them. Germline values: CDR1 KGHDR, CDR2 SFDVKD. CDR3 length equals 15 residues. The CDR3 nucleotides read TGTGCCACCAGTGATTTGCAGGGCTTCACAGATACGCAGTATTTT. This encodes CATSDLQGFTDTQYF.

This clonotype has more than one count but fewer than ten. The chain employs TRBV19 and TRBJ2-2; 11 positions match TRBD1. V was clipped by 3 bases and J by 3 bases; unmatched bases: 3. The CDR3 totals 16 residues. Germline V gene sequence: CDR1 LNHDA, CDR2 SQIVND (reference sequence). CDR3 nucleotides: TGTGCCAGTAGTATTAGGGACAGGGGGTACACCGGGGAGCTGTTTTTT. This translates into CASSIRDRGYTGELFF.

The chain uses TRBV20-1 and TRBJ2-1; D remains unclear. V lost 1 base and J lost 5, with 9 bases in between. The germline V gene encodes CDR1 DFQATT and CDR2 SNEGSKA (reference sequence). The CDR3 runs to 13 residues. The CDR3 DNA reads as TGCAGTGCTAGAGGTGTCTACCACAATGAGCAGTTCTTC. It yields the protein CSARGVYHNEQFF.

This clonotype was seen many times. The chain uses TRBV20-1 and TRBJ1-1, with 7 bases identical to TRBD1. The length of the CDR3 is 13 residues. The trim removed 4 bases at V and 5 bases at J, leaving 7 bases unmatched. The germline V gene encodes CDR1 DFQATT and CDR2 SNEGSKA (reference sequence). CDR3 nucleotide sequence: TGCAGTGCTATGACAGGGCGACGAACTGAAGCTTTCTTT. It is translated as CSAMTGRRTEAFF.

With regard to this clonotype: A much larger clone differs from this one at a single base, so this may be a read error. The final CDR3 position lacks the conserved phenylalanine or tryptophan, pointing to a likely read error. The genes are TRBV29-1 and TRBJ2-7; D uncertain. V dropped 4 bases and J dropped 2 bases, with 12 bases sitting between them. Germline loops: CDR1 SQVTM, CDR2 ANQGSEA. CDR3 size: 13 residues. The CDR3 nucleotides read TGCAGCGTTGTCAGCGTCGGAACCTACGAGCAGTACCTC. It yields the protein CSVVSVGTYEQYL.

The table lists this clonotype with many counts. The chain carries TRBV27 and TRBJ2-7; TRBD2 matches 11 bases. CDR1 and CDR2 (germline): MNHEY, SMNVEV (reference sequence). After removal of 5 bases from V and 3 bases from J, the junction contained 3 bases not matched to a gene. CDR3 length: 14 amino acids. CDR3: CASSLAGGFYEQYF. CDR3 sequence (DNA): TGTGCCAGCAGTCTAGCGGGAGGATTCTACGAGCAGTACTTC.

This clonotype was detected ten times or more. This chain links TRBV7-9 with TRBJ1-1; D not certain. This CDR3 comprises 13 residues. Germline V gene lookup returns CDR1 SEHNR and CDR2 FQNEAQ (reference sequence). Trimming pared 6 bases from V and 1 base from J, leaving 9 bases between. The CDR3 sequence: CASRVGQNTEAFF. In DNA, the CDR3 is TGTGCCAGCAGGGTTGGCCAGAACACTGAAGCTTTCTTT.

This chain uses TRBV7-9 with TRBJ1-2; TRBD1 matches at 10 bases. Germline CDR1 is SEHNR and CDR2 is FQNEAQ (reference sequence). V was pared by 0 bases and J by 6 bases, with 7 bases of the junction left unmatched. CDR3 size: 16 residues. The CDR3: CASSLAKDRGTDGYTF. The CDR3 nucleotides read TGTGCCAGCAGCTTAGCTAAGGACAGGGGGACCGATGGCTACACCTTC. The whole variable domain, filled in from reference TRBV7-9 and TRBJ1-2, reads DTGVSQNPRHKITKRGQNVTFRCDPISEHNRLYWYRQTLGQGPEFLTYFQNEAQLEKSRLLSDRFSAERPKGSFSTLEIQRTEQGDSAMYLCASSLAKDRGTDGYTFGSGTRLTVV.

This chain links TRBV7-2 with TRBJ2-1; 14 nucleotides align to TRBD2. The V gene end was trimmed by 2 bases and the J gene end by 4 bases; junction bases not matched to a gene: 4. Germline V gene sequence: CDR1 SGHTA, CDR2 FQGNSA. This CDR3 comprises 17 residues. The CDR3 protein is CASSLSTSGGGYNEQFF. In DNA, the CDR3 is TGTGCCAGCAGCTTATCGACTAGCGGGGGGGGTTACAATGAGCAGTTCTTC.

V is TRBV28 and J is TRBJ1-4; unclear D gene. Trimming took 8 bases from V and 4 from J, leaving 11 bases between them. Germline loops: CDR1 MDHEN, CDR2 SYDVKM. The CDR3 spans 13 residues. The CDR3 DNA reads TGTGCCAGCGAAAGGGATCTTAATGAAAAACTGTTTTTT. This translates into CASERDLNEKLFF.